The clone carrying this TCR beta chain showed up many times. The target antigen is unknown. TCR libraries were built in bulk with a published protocol and specific TCR primers. TCRdb redid the calling of the PCR reads with MiXCR, one entry per CDR3 protein. The repertoire holds 300,000 to 350,000 distinct CDR3 sequences, with over 20% as singletons. This entry belongs to a study of molecular identifiers for immune sequencing clone quantification. General study points: Beyond 20 RNA copies, clones held over 98% of effector molecules, compared with under 1% in naive cells.

Between about 20,000 and 1,100,000 sorted cells, with 10%, 30% or 50% RNA, yielded naive CD8 libraries. Sorting was used to obtain naive CD8 T cells (CD8+CD4-CCR7+CD45RA+). The V end was cut by 3 bases, the J end by 6 bases, with 13 bases between. The CDR3 contains 14 residues. Germline-derived CDR1 and CDR2 are KGHSH and LQKENI. The TCR originated in a human donor in good health. Some libraries in this study had Jurkat cell RNA spiked in. The sequencing input was naive CD8+ T cells from blood, with Jurkat cell RNA spiked in. Indicated subset: FACS-sorted CD8+CD4-CCR7+CD45RA+ naive T cells. The V call is TRBV18, the J call TRBJ2-3; D assignment may be TRBD1 or TRBD2 (5 bases each). The CDR3 spells CASSPYPGTDTQYF. CDR3 nucleotide sequence: TGTGCCAGCTCACCGTACCCTGGGACCGATACGCAGTATTTT.